This T cell receptor beta chain was obtained from a study of T cell responses to AZD1222 COVID-19 vaccine. Study-level results: Close to half of all spike-specific TCRs reportedly target regions of the variants that are unmutated.

Repertoires were generated with immunoSEQ multiplex PCR, while TCRdb's copy carries only in-frame clones and drops some. The data show some 150,000 clones, 85% to 95% seen once. CDR3 length: 14 residues. Germline V gene data show CDR1 as SNHLY and CDR2 as FYNNEI. V lost 8 bases to trimming and J lost 2 bases; unmatched junction nucleotides: 6. About this clone: Its antigen is as yet unknown.

The chain has TRBV2 and TRBJ2-1, with 7 positions matching TRBD2. The input for sequencing was peripheral blood, taken on day 0 of AZD1222 vaccination. This TCR was recovered from an adult in good health. CDR3 region: CASRGLETYNEQFF. DNA of the CDR3: TGTGCCAGCCGCGGACTAGAAACCTACAATGAGCAGTTCTTC.